Each of the 21 T cell receptor beta chains below was sequenced from the same sample in a study of identical twins (dated by TCRdb to the mid-2010s). Library construction relied on 5' RACE. The instrument was an Illumina HiSeq 2000. The public reads were run again by TCRdb, first through fastp at Q25 and then through MiXCR, and only productive beta chains were kept. Each CDR3 protein appears once, grouped with its most common genes and DNA. The sample table contains a few hundred thousand distinct CDR3 sequences; only one count was recorded for around 24% of them. The ten largest clones take up 2.9% of the sample. This same sample was also part of a study on T cells expressing NK-cell markers.

Sequenced input: CD4+ T cells sorted from blood. The receptors derive from a young woman in good health.

The V gene is TRBV27, the J gene TRBJ1-2; the D gene is possibly TRBD1 (5 bases). From germline, CDR1 is MNHEY and CDR2 SMNVEV (reference sequence). V gave up 4 bases and J gave up 4 bases, with 16 bases separating them. The CDR3 sequence is 15 residues long. The CDR3 sequence: CASSSFPTAAYGYTF. The CDR3 DNA reads as TGTGCCAGCAGTTCCTTTCCGACAGCGGCCTATGGCTACACCTTC.

The rearrangement uses TRBV7-9 and TRBJ1-1; maybe TRBD1 (6 bases). Trimming cost V 4 bases and J 4 bases, with 10 bases left between them. CDR3 length equals 13 residues. The germline gives CDR1 SEHNR, CDR2 FQNEAQ (reference sequence). The CDR3 is CASSYRESTEAFF. CDR3 nucleotides: TGTGCCAGCAGCTACAGGGAGTCCACTGAAGCTTTCTTT.

This clonotype showed up just a few times. The gene calls are TRBV18 and TRBJ1-2, with D unclear. This CDR3 is built from 14 residues. Trimming left V 5 bases short and J 8 bases short, with 18 bases between. Germline V gives CDR1 KGHSH, CDR2 LQKENI. CDR3 sequence: CASSSMLGDEGYTF. DNA of the CDR3: TGTGCCAGCTCATCTATGCTGGGAGACGAAGGCTACACCTTC.

The chain recombines TRBV20-1 with TRBJ1-1; D might be TRBD1 (6 bases). The CDR3 spans 13 residues. The germline CDR1 and CDR2 sequences are DFQATT and SNEGSKA (reference sequence). V was cut by 5 bases and J by 10 bases, with 20 bases left in between. CDR3 DNA sequence: TGCAGTGCTCAACAGGGAGCGGGACGAGGAGCTTTCTTT. Amino acid sequence: CSAQQGAGRGAFF.

The V call is TRBV2, the J call TRBJ1-5; 9 bases map to TRBD1. Germline V gene lookup returns CDR1 SNHLY and CDR2 FYNNEI. This CDR3 is 15 amino acids long. With V trimmed by 7 bases and J by 3 bases, 7 bases remained unmatched. The CDR3 DNA reads TGTGCCAGCACTGGGGACAGGGCCGCCAATCAGCCCCAGCATTTT. This codes for CASTGDRAANQPQHF.

This clonotype has just a few counts. This chain joins TRBV29-1 and TRBJ2-2, with 12 bases lining up with TRBD2. V shed 6 bases and J 3 bases; nucleotides not matched to a gene: 2. Germline loops: CDR1 SQVTM, CDR2 ANQGSEA. The CDR3 length is 14 residues. The CDR3 region has the DNA TGCAGCGTAGGACTAGCGGGGTACACCGGGGAGCTGTTTTTT. Its protein is CSVGLAGYTGELFF.

The J gene is TRBJ2-5, the V gene TRBV7-2; TRBD2 matches 9 bases. Losses at the gene ends were 1 base for V and 4 bases for J; bases not matched to a gene: 4. Per germline, CDR1 SGHTA and CDR2 FQGNSA. The CDR3 has 15 amino acids. The CDR3 DNA follows: TGTGCCAGCAGCTTAGTTGGGACTAGCCCAGAGACCCAGTACTTC. This encodes CASSLVGTSPETQYF.

This clonotype was detected a few times. The V gene is TRBV5-1, the J gene TRBJ2-1; the D is unclear. Germline CDR1 is SGHRS and CDR2 is YFSETQ. Trimming left V 1 base short and J 5 bases short, with 10 bases between. The CDR3 runs 14 residues. CDR3 coding DNA: TGCGCCAGCAGCTTGTCCGGGCCCGACAATGAGCAGTTCTTC. This codes for CASSLSGPDNEQFF. The full variable domain, completed using reference TRBV5-1 and TRBJ2-1, is KAGVTQTPRYLIKTRGQQVTLSCSPISGHRSVSWYQQTPGQGLQFLFEYFSETQRNKGNFPGRFSGRQFSNSRSEMNVSTLELGDSALYLCASSLSGPDNEQFFGPGTRLTVL.

This clonotype has just a few counts. The CDR3 is CASSDQGRHGYTF. In DNA, the CDR3 is TGTGCCAGCAGTGATCAGGGGCGCCATGGCTACACCTTC. The V call is TRBV9, the J call TRBJ1-2; D is perhaps TRBD1 (6 bases). Germline CDR1 SGDLS, CDR2 YYNGEE. The germline V and J ends were trimmed by 5 bases and 6 bases, with 14 bases remaining between them. This CDR3 spans 13 amino acids. Complete variable domain (other parts from reference TRBV9 and TRBJ1-2): DSGVTQTPKHLITATGQRVTLRCSPRSGDLSVYWYQQSLDQGLQFLIQYYNGEERAKGNILERFSAQQFPDLHSELNLSSLELGDSALYFCASSDQGRHGYTFGSGTRLTVV.

This chain joins TRBV9 and TRBJ1-5; 7 nucleotides align to TRBD1. Per germline, CDR1 SGDLS and CDR2 YYNGEE. Losses at the gene ends were 3 bases for V and 4 bases for J; bases not matched to a gene: 7. The CDR3 extends over 15 amino acids. In DNA, the CDR3 is TGTGCCAGCAGCGCTTCGGGACAGCCAAATCAGCCCCAGCATTTT. It translates to CASSASGQPNQPQHF.

V usage is TRBV29-1 and J usage is TRBJ1-1; TRBD1 matches 8 bases. The CDR3 sequence is 13 residues long. Germline CDR1 is SQVTM and CDR2 is ANQGSEA. After removal of 5 bases from V and 2 bases from J, the junction contained 4 bases not matched to a gene. This CDR3 reads CSVTGGKNTEAFF. Here the CDR3 DNA reads TGCAGCGTTACAGGGGGTAAAAACACTGAAGCTTTCTTT.

The V call is TRBV12-3 or TRBV12-4, the J call TRBJ1-4; D is possibly TRBD1 (5 bases). The CDR3 sequence is 13 residues long. V lost 6 bases, J lost 8 bases, and 13 bases lay in between. The CDR3 coding sequence is TGTGCCAGCAGGCCAGGGCAGAGCGAAAAACTGTTTTTT. Its translation is CASRPGQSEKLFF.

The chain links TRBV5-1 to TRBJ1-3, with D tentatively TRBD1 (5 bases). There are 18 residues in the CDR3. Per the germline V gene, CDR1 is SGHRS and CDR2 is YFSETQ. V dropped 1 base and J dropped 0 bases, with 17 bases sitting between them. The CDR3 nucleotides are TGCGCCAGCAGCTTGTTCGAGGGACTGCCGAGCTCTGGAAACACCATATATTTT. Its protein is CASSLFEGLPSSGNTIYF.

At least ten counts were recorded for this clonotype. The gene calls are TRBV9 and TRBJ2-2, with D perhaps TRBD2 (5 bases). Looked up from germline, CDR1 is SGDLS and CDR2 is YYNGEE. The CDR3 consists of 16 residues. Trimming removed 3 bases at V and 0 bases at J, with 12 bases between. The CDR3 DNA reads as TGTGCCAGCAGCGGTAGCGTCGGGTCGAACACCGGGGAGCTGTTTTTT. This sequence encodes CASSGSVGSNTGELFF.

Of note for this clonotype: One junction end does not reproduce the germline sequence, and a read error may be involved. The V gene is TRBV9, the J gene TRBJ2-2; TRBD2 agrees at 11 bases. Germline loops: CDR1 SGDLS, CDR2 YYNGEE. There are 16 residues in the CDR3. CDR3 coding DNA: TGTGCCAGCGGCGTAGTAGCGGGAGGGATAACCGGGGAGCTGTTTTTT. Protein sequence: CASGVVAGGITGELFF. Full variable domain (missing parts from reference TRBV9 and TRBJ2-2): DSGVTQTPKHLITATGQRVTLRCSPRSGDLSVYWYQQSLDQGLQFLIQYYNGEERAKGNILERFSAQQFPDLHSELNLSSLELGDSALYFCASGVVAGGITGELFFGEGSRLTVL.

The chain uses TRBV20-1 and TRBJ2-1, with 7 bases matching TRBD2. The germline V gene encodes CDR1 DFQATT and CDR2 SNEGSKA (reference sequence). CDR3 length: 15 residues. Trimming cost V 5 bases and J 4 bases; bases outside gene matches: 11. The CDR3: CSASRPSGVYNEQFF. As DNA, the CDR3 is TGCAGTGCTTCTCGCCCTAGCGGCGTTTACAATGAGCAGTTCTTC.

The rearrangement links TRBV29-1 to TRBJ2-5; D perhaps matches TRBD2 (5 bases). The CDR3 is 12 residues long. Trimming left V 4 bases short and J 5 bases short, with 11 bases between. Germline CDR1 is SQVTM and CDR2 is ANQGSEA. The CDR3 sequence: CSVARRRETQYF. The CDR3 nucleotides read TGCAGCGTTGCCCGGCGGAGGGAGACCCAGTACTTC.

J is TRBJ1-2 and V is TRBV9; no reliable D call. Germline lookup yields CDR1 SGDLS and CDR2 YYNGEE. The CDR3 extends over 15 amino acids. V was cut by 1 base and J by 1 base, with 11 bases left in between. CDR3 bases: TGTGCCAGCAGCGTAAGCTCTGAACATAACTATGGCTACACCTTC. Translating it yields CASSVSSEHNYGYTF.

This clonotype was picked up a small number of times. The chain is built from TRBV20-1 and TRBJ2-1, with 10 bases lining up with TRBD2. The CDR3 spans 15 residues. J lost 9 bases, V lost 2 bases, and 10 bases had no gene match. CDR1 is DFQATT, CDR2 SNEGSKA, per germline (reference sequence). CDR3 nucleotides: TGCAGTGCTAGAAGGGGGAGCGGGAGGGCCTTTGAGCAGTTCTTC. It is translated as CSARRGSGRAFEQFF.

The chain combines TRBV20-1 with TRBJ1-1; D is perhaps TRBD1 (5 bases). Germline lookup yields CDR1 DFQATT and CDR2 SNEGSKA (reference sequence). Trimming pared 1 base from V and 3 bases from J, leaving 15 bases between. The CDR3 runs to 15 residues. The CDR3 region is CSARVRKGRDTEAFF. CDR3 coding DNA: TGCAGTGCTAGAGTAAGGAAGGGACGGGACACTGAAGCTTTCTTT.

The V gene is TRBV20-1, the J gene TRBJ2-7; no clear D. CDR1 and CDR2 (germline): DFQATT, SNEGSKA (reference sequence). The CDR3 totals 14 residues. Between the trimmed V and J ends, which lost 6 bases and 4 bases, there was a span of 19 bases. The DNA for the CDR3 is TGCAGTGCAACGTCTAACACAGTTCAGTACGAGCAGTACTTC. Protein sequence: CSATSNTVQYEQYF.